The 17 T cell receptor beta chains in this list originate from one sample, sequenced in a study of T-cell reconstitution after alpha-beta-depleted transplantation in children. The TCRbeta library was prepared with unique molecular identifiers. TCRdb itself ran the PCR reads through MiXCR, one entry per CDR3 protein. The table shows around 960,000 distinct CDR3 sequences, with around 30% occurring only once. The input for sequencing was PBMCs, mostly from graft donor cells, taken 360 days after TCRalphabeta/CD19-depleted stem cell transplant. The receptors were sampled from a boy under three years old who had a stem cell transplant for SCID, so the T cells may come from the graft donor.

V usage is TRBV6-2 or TRBV6-3 and J usage is TRBJ2-1; D is uncertain. The germline V gene has CDR1 MNHEY and CDR2 SVGEGT. CDR3 length: 15 amino acids. V shed 0 bases and J shed 0 bases, with 6 bases lying between them. As DNA, the CDR3 is TGTGCCAGCAGTTACTCGGGTTTCTCCTACAATGAGCAGTTCTTC. Translating it yields CASSYSGFSYNEQFF.

V is TRBV29-1 and J is TRBJ2-5, with D maybe TRBD2 (6 bases). Per germline, CDR1 SQVTM and CDR2 ANQGSEA. This CDR3 has 12 amino acids. V shed 6 bases and J shed 3 bases, with 11 bases lying between them. The CDR3 loop reads CSVAPGEETQYF. DNA of the CDR3: TGCAGCGTGGCCCCGGGGGAAGAGACCCAGTACTTC.

This CDR3 is CASGEGADEKLFF. CDR3 coding DNA: TGTGCCAGCGGGGAAGGTGCGGACGAAAAACTGTTTTTT. The V and J genes are TRBV27 and TRBJ1-4, with unresolved D. The V end was cut by 8 bases, the J end by 8 bases, with 15 bases between. Germline V lookup: CDR1 MNHEY, CDR2 SMNVEV (reference sequence). CDR3 size: 13 residues.

This clonotype has just a few counts. V is TRBV20-1 and J is TRBJ1-1; possibly TRBD1 for D (6 bases). The germline CDR1 and CDR2 sequences are DFQATT and SNEGSKA (reference sequence). The V gene lost 1 base and the J gene lost 5 bases, with 17 bases spanning the gap. CDR3 length: 15 amino acids. Written as DNA, the CDR3 is TGCAGTGCTAGAGGGACTAGGGGGAGGGAAACTGAAGCTTTCTTT. It codes for CSARGTRGRETEAFF.

This clonotype was seen a handful of times. The gene calls are TRBV15 and TRBJ1-1; D uncertain. Germline values: CDR1 LNHNV, CDR2 YYDKDF (reference sequence). Trimming stripped 3 bases from V and 5 bases from J, with 7 bases between. This CDR3 is 12 amino acids long. As DNA, the CDR3 is TGTGCCACCAGCAGGGGAGGGACTGAAGCTTTCTTT. Its protein is CATSRGGTEAFF.

This chain uses TRBV11-2 with TRBJ2-1; D remains ambiguous. The germline gives CDR1 SGHAT, CDR2 FQNNGV. CDR3 length: 15 amino acids. The V gene lost 1 base and the J gene lost 2 bases, with 9 bases spanning the gap. The CDR3 DNA reads TGTGCCAGCAGCTTAGTGGGCTTCCCCTACAATGAGCAGTTCTTC. Its protein is CASSLVGFPYNEQFF. The full variable domain, rest sourced from reference TRBV11-2 and TRBJ2-1, is EAGVAQSPRYKIIEKRQSVAFWCNPISGHATLYWYQQILGQGPKLLIQFQNNGVVDDSQLPKDRFSAERLKGVDSTLKIQPAKLEDSAVYLCASSLVGFPYNEQFFGPGTRLTVL.

This clonotype was counted a few times. The chain carries TRBV4-1 and TRBJ1-5; D unclear. The CDR3 is 16 amino acids. The germline V gene encodes CDR1 MGHRA and CDR2 YSYEKL. Deletions cut 0 bases from V and 7 bases from J, with 16 bases between. The CDR3, as DNA: TGCGCCAGCAGCCAAGACGTCGGCAGCCGCGCCCAGCCCCAGCATTTT. It translates to CASSQDVGSRAQPQHF.

This chain links TRBV7-2 with TRBJ2-3; 8 bases map to TRBD1. This CDR3 has 15 residues. The V segment lost 5 bases and the J segment 0 bases; nucleotides outside the gene matches: 4. Germline values: CDR1 SGHTA, CDR2 FQGNSA. The CDR3 protein is CASSRDRQSTDTQYF. The CDR3 DNA reads as TGTGCCAGCAGCCGGGACAGGCAGAGCACAGATACGCAGTATTTT.

The chain uses TRBV5-1 and TRBJ1-1; 7 bases map to TRBD1. The germline V gene has CDR1 SGHRS and CDR2 YFSETQ. The CDR3 loop spans 15 amino acids. V lost 3 bases, J lost 7 bases, and 12 bases stayed unmatched. The CDR3 sequence is CASSSDTYRGGEAFF. In nucleotides, the CDR3 is TGCGCCAGCAGCTCGGACACTTACAGGGGCGGTGAAGCTTTCTTT.

This sequence joins TRBV27 and TRBJ2-7, with D possibly TRBD2 on 6 matching bases. Germline lookup yields CDR1 MNHEY and CDR2 SMNVEV (reference sequence). Between the trimmed V and J ends, which lost 0 bases and 3 bases, there was a span of 18 bases. The CDR3 covers 17 residues. CDR3 nucleotides: TGTGCCAGCAGTTTATCGGCGGGATCTAAGTCTTACTACGAGCAGTACTTC. It codes for CASSLSAGSKSYYEQYF.

This chain connects TRBV24-1 to TRBJ2-2, with 9 positions matching TRBD1. The junction had 8 bases not matched to a gene; V was cut back by 10 bases and J by 3 bases. The CDR3 runs 15 residues. Germline V gene lookup returns CDR1 KGHDR and CDR2 SFDVKD. The CDR3 bases are TGTGCCACTGGGAAGGGGACAGGGCACACCGGGGAGCTGTTTTTT. Encoded protein: CATGKGTGHTGELFF.

The chain is built from TRBV4-1 and TRBJ1-2, with D hard to call. Germline CDR1 MGHRA, CDR2 YSYEKL. The V end lost 4 bases, the J end lost 4 bases, and 13 bases lay between the germline ends. CDR3 length: 14 amino acids. CDR3 loop: CASSRYVGSYGYTF. For the CDR3, the DNA is TGCGCCAGCAGCCGCTATGTGGGGTCCTATGGCTACACCTTC.

The genes are TRBV12-3 or TRBV12-4 and TRBJ2-1, with 9 bases matching TRBD1. J was trimmed by 5 bases and V by 5 bases; bases with no gene match: 10. The CDR3 loop spans 16 amino acids. The CDR3 spells CASSRTGTGRHNEQFF. The DNA for the CDR3 is TGTGCCAGCAGTCGGACCGGGACAGGGAGACACAATGAGCAGTTCTTC.

The CDR3 DNA is TGTGCCAGCATCCCCGGGGCCGAAACGGGAGAGACCCAGTACTTC. Translation gives CASIPGAETGETQYF. J is TRBJ2-5 and V is TRBV12-3 or TRBV12-4; TRBD1 or TRBD2 may be the D gene (5 bases each). The CDR3 has 15 amino acids. V was pared by 7 bases and J by 4 bases, with 19 bases between.

This clonotype was detected a few times. The chain links TRBV20-1 to TRBJ1-2; TRBD1 agrees at 11 bases. V was pared by 3 bases and J by 3 bases, with 3 bases of the junction left unmatched. Germline CDR1 and CDR2: DFQATT and SNEGSKA (reference sequence). CDR3 size: 14 residues. Written as DNA, the CDR3 is TGCAGTGCTAGGGGGACAGGGGGAGACTATGGCTACACCTTC. Residues: CSARGTGGDYGYTF.

The chain uses TRBV12-3 or TRBV12-4 and TRBJ2-1, with TRBD2 identical over 11 bases. The ends lost 3 bases at V and 8 bases at J; junction bases unmatched: 9. The CDR3 has 16 amino acids. CDR3 sequence: CASSFGLAGGSDEQFF. CDR3 nucleotide sequence: TGTGCCAGCAGTTTCGGGCTAGCGGGGGGCTCGGATGAGCAGTTCTTC.

The CDR3 loop reads CASSQSAHEQYF. The CDR3 coding sequence is TGTGCCAGCAGCCAATCCGCCCACGAGCAGTACTTC. The chain is built from TRBV6-5 and TRBJ2-7; D is ambiguous. CDR1 MNHEY and CDR2 SVGAGI come from the germline V gene. The CDR3 runs 12 residues. With 6 bases removed from V and 5 bases from J, the gap between germline ends came to 11 bases.